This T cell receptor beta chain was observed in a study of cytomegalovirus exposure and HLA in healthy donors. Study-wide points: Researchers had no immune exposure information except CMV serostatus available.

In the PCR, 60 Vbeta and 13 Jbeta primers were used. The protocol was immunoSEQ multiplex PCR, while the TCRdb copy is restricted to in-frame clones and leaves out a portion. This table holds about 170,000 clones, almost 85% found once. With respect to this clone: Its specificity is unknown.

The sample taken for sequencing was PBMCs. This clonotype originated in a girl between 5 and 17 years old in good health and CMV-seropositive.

The CDR3: CASSGALQEQKNYGYTF. The CDR3 bases are TGTGCCAGCAGCGGAGCCCTACAGGAACAAAAAAACTATGGCTACACCTTC. The chain links TRBV9 to TRBJ1-2; the D gene is possibly TRBD1 (5 bases). Germline CDR1 reads SGDLS; CDR2 reads YYNGEE. CDR3 length: 17 residues. Trimming removed 3 bases from V and 2 bases from J, with 20 bases in between. The full variable domain, with the rest looked up from reference TRBV9 and TRBJ1-2, is DSGVTQTPKHLITATGQRVTLRCSPRSGDLSVYWYQQSLDQGLQFLIQYYNGEERAKGNILERFSAQQFPDLHSELNLSSLELGDSALYFCASSGALQEQKNYGYTFGSGTRLTVV.